The rows below give T cell receptor beta chains drawn from one sample of a study of shared clonotypes between healthy human individuals. Clones were read by immunoSEQ multiplex PCR, and TCRdb kept only the in-frame ones, dropping some. This table holds around 2,000,000 clones, approximately 94% found once. The source material was naive CD8+ T cells sorted from blood. These receptors all come from a man aged 18 to 30 in good health. The conserved cysteine and the conserved F or W are not part of the CDR3 here.

>TRBJ2-5|TRBV9
ASSPSGGYQETQY
>TRBJ1-6|TRBV5-5
ASSDASSHNSPLH
>TRBJ2-5|TRBV5-4
ASSSLADFQETQY
>TRBJ2-1|TRBV6-1
ASSEWGASSYNEQF
>TRBJ1-1|TRBV27
ASSFQASGEAF
>TRBJ2-1|TRBV7-9
ASLGLPYNEQF
>TRBJ2-1|TRBV5-4
ASSWTYNEQF
>TRBJ2-2|TRBV6-6
ASSYPPGELF
>TRBJ2-3|TRBV25-1
ASSPPQLAGITDTQY
>TRBJ1-1|TRBV27
ASSFFAGANTEAF
>TRBJ2-1|TRBV5-4
ASSLLDYANEQF
>TRBJ2-1|TRBV4-1
ASSQDRGEYNEQF
>TRBJ2-3|TRBV19
ASSTGGTDTQY
>TRBJ2-3|TRBV28
ASSLFSSYTQY
>TRBJ1-1|TRBV27
ASSLGSGTGGTEAF
>TRBJ1-1|TRBV7-9
ASRTEVEVAF
>TRBJ2-1|TRBV19
ASSMVGQGVNEQF
>TRBJ2-3|TRBV13
ASSPLGLASLTDTQY
>TRBJ2-1|TRBV14
ASSQTTGILYNEQF
>TRBJ2-1|TRBV6-6
ASSPGLAPNEQF
>TRBJ2-7|TRBV27
ASGHYEQY
>TRBJ2-7|TRBV19
ASSMEQGAYEQY
>TRBJ1-2|TRBV7-9
ASSSQGFYGYT
>TRBJ2-7|TRBV5-4
ASSPGATYEQY